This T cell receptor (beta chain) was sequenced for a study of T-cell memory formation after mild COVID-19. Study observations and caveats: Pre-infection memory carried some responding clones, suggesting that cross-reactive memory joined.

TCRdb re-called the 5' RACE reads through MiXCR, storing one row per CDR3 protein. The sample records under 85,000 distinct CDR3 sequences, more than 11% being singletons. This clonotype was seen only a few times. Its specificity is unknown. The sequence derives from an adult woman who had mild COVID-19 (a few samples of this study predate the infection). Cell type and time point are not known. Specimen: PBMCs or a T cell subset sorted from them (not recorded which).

The CDR3 DNA reads as TGTGCCAGCAGCTTAGTCGTGGGTTCAGAGACCCAGTACTTC. This sequence encodes CASSLVVGSETQYF. The chain has TRBV7-9 and TRBJ2-5; D ambiguous. V lost 1 base and J 4 bases, leaving 10 bases between the germline ends. The germline gives CDR1 SEHNR, CDR2 FQNEAQ (reference sequence). The CDR3 totals 14 residues.